Listed here are 15 T cell receptor beta chains from one sample, sequenced in a study of response to subunit inactivated influenza vaccine. Using its own MiXCR run on the RT-PCR reads, TCRdb lists one record per CDR3 protein. The sample yields 150,000 to 200,000 distinct CDR3 sequences, about an eighth seen once. These sequences were also reported in another study, on T cells expressing NK-cell markers. That paper states: The TCR beta cDNA came from 5'RACE template switching with UMIs.

The sample was CD8+ T cells sorted from PBMCs, taken 11 to 12 days after vaccination. Receptor source: a man between 50 and 59 years old who received an inactivated influenza vaccine.

This clonotype was recorded a few times. The V gene is TRBV15, the J gene TRBJ2-5; D ambiguous. V gave up 0 bases and J gave up 2 bases, with 16 bases separating them. This CDR3 region has 17 residues. The germline V gene has CDR1 LNHNV and CDR2 YYDKDF (reference sequence). CDR3 in amino acids: CATSRDLIGQVQETQYF. As DNA, the CDR3 is TGTGCCACCAGCAGAGACCTGATCGGCCAGGTACAAGAGACCCAGTACTTC.

The chain joins TRBV4-2 to TRBJ1-1; 7 bases fit TRBD1. The CDR3 is 19 residues long. Germline V gene data show CDR1 as LGHNA and CDR2 as YNFKEQ. Germline trimming cut 4 bases from V and 5 bases from J; bases unmatched to any gene: 22. DNA for the CDR3: TGTGCCAGCAGCCCCCCAGTAAAGGCAGCAGGGGGGGTATGGACTGAAGCTTTCTTT. Amino acids: CASSPPVKAAGGVWTEAFF.

This clonotype was seen ten or more times. This rearrangement joins TRBV6-1 to TRBJ2-7, with D unresolved. The CDR3 is 12 residues long. Trimming shortened V by 2 bases and J by 4 bases, and 6 bases separated the two germline ends. Germline assignment: CDR1 MNHNS and CDR2 SASEGT. This CDR3 reads CASSEYGYEQYF. CDR3 sequence (DNA): TGTGCCAGCAGTGAATACGGTTACGAGCAGTACTTC.

The chain is built from TRBV27 and TRBJ2-7; weak D call: TRBD1 (5 bases). This CDR3 is 14 amino acids long. V was trimmed by 7 bases and J by 0 bases, leaving 13 bases between them. Germline assignment: CDR1 MNHEY and CDR2 SMNVEV (reference sequence). The DNA of the CDR3 is TGTGCCAGCACACGACAGATTTCCTCCTACGAGCAGTACTTC. Its protein is CASTRQISSYEQYF.

This clonotype was seen a handful of times. V usage is TRBV4-3 and J usage is TRBJ2-5; either TRBD1 or TRBD2 may fit D (5 bases each). The CDR3 sequence is 15 residues long. Germline assignment: CDR1 LGHNA and CDR2 YSLEER. V dropped 0 bases and J dropped 2 bases, with 10 bases sitting between them. Here the CDR3 DNA reads TGCGCCAGCAGCCAAGATTCGGGGCAACAAGAGACCCAGTACTTC. This sequence encodes CASSQDSGQQETQYF.

This clonotype occurred a few times. The chain links TRBV7-8 to TRBJ1-2; 9 positions match TRBD1. The V segment lost 1 base and the J segment 8 bases; nucleotides outside the gene matches: 5. CDR3 length equals 14 residues. CDR1 SGHVS and CDR2 FQNEAQ come from the germline V gene. The CDR3 bases are TGTGCCAGCAGCTTAGGCCGGACAGGGGACGGCTACACCTTC. The encoded protein is CASSLGRTGDGYTF.

The chain has TRBV27 and TRBJ1-1; TRBD1 might be the D (6 bases). CDR1 MNHEY and CDR2 SMNVEV come from the germline V gene (reference sequence). The V and J ends lost 1 base and 4 bases respectively, with 13 bases between them. This CDR3 is built from 15 residues. DNA for the CDR3: TGTGCCAGCAGTTTATTGGCAGGGGCGGCCACTGAAGCTTTCTTT. This encodes CASSLLAGAATEAFF.

The rearrangement uses TRBV12-3 or TRBV12-4 and TRBJ2-6; TRBD1 matches at 7 bases. J was trimmed by 2 bases and V by 6 bases; bases with no gene match: 10. The CDR3 has 17 residues. In nucleotides, the CDR3 is TGTGCCAGCAGCTACAGGGGAAGTAGGGCTGGGGCCAACGTCCTGACTTTC. Translating gives CASSYRGSRAGANVLTF.

V gene TRBV29-1 combines with J gene TRBJ2-7; D unresolved. V was trimmed by 2 bases and J by 2 bases, leaving 19 bases between them. CDR3 size: 16 residues. Germline V CDR1 and CDR2: SQVTM, ANQGSEA. The DNA for the CDR3 is TGCAGCGTTGAAAGAAGCACGGGTTATGAAGCCTACGAGCAGTACTTC. Residues: CSVERSTGYEAYEQYF.

Turning to this clonotype: It may be a read error: a sequence one base away is much more abundant. This chain connects TRBV5-5 to TRBJ2-3; unclear D gene. The CDR3 runs 14 residues. Germline V gene data show CDR1 as SGHKS and CDR2 as YYEKEE (reference sequence). Trimming took off 7 bases at V and 2 bases at J, with 14 bases between the two ends. The CDR3 here is CASGNIGYTDTQYF. In DNA form, the CDR3 reads TGTGCCAGCGGTAATATAGGGTACACAGATACGCAGTATTTT.

This chain connects TRBV12-3 or TRBV12-4 to TRBJ2-3; D remains unclear. The V end was cut by 7 bases, the J end by 4 bases, with 6 bases between. The CDR3 has 11 amino acids. The CDR3 DNA is TGTGCCAGCACCCACTCAGATACGCAGTATTTT. Protein: CASTHSDTQYF.

This clonotype was counted ten times or more. V usage is TRBV4-2 and J usage is TRBJ2-7, with 9 positions matching TRBD1. This CDR3 has 15 residues. CDR1 and CDR2 (germline): LGHNA, YNFKEQ. V trimming: 1 base; J trimming: 2 bases; junction bases outside the gene matches: 3. The CDR3, as DNA: TGTGCCAGCAGCCAAGGGACAGGGGATCCCTACGAGCAGTACTTC. Protein: CASSQGTGDPYEQYF.

The V call is TRBV20-1, the J call TRBJ2-2; 9 positions match TRBD2. CDR1 is DFQATT and CDR2 is SNEGSKA in the germline V gene (reference sequence). The V gene end was trimmed by 3 bases and the J gene end by 0 bases; junction bases not matched to a gene: 8. The CDR3 is 17 residues long. CDR3 coding DNA: TGCAGTGCTAGGGGGGTAGCGGGAGTCGCGAACACCGGGGAGCTGTTTTTT. It is translated as CSARGVAGVANTGELFF.

This clonotype has only a few counts. The J gene is TRBJ2-1, the V gene TRBV28; a possible D gene is TRBD2 (5 bases). CDR1 and CDR2 from the germline V gene are MDHEN and SYDVKM. Trimming cost V 2 bases and J 7 bases, with 21 bases left between them. The CDR3 runs to 17 residues. The CDR3 sequence: CASSLGSSSSTQNEQFF. The DNA for the CDR3 is TGTGCCAGCAGTTTAGGGTCTAGCTCTTCGACTCAGAATGAGCAGTTCTTC.

This clonotype was recorded at least ten times. This rearrangement joins TRBV14 to TRBJ2-1; D uncertain. The CDR3 extends over 13 amino acids. Germline V lookup: CDR1 SGHDN, CDR2 FVKESK. Trimming pared 2 bases from V and 5 bases from J, leaving 7 bases between. The CDR3 bases are TGTGCCAGCAGCCAATTGATGAACAATGAGCAGTTCTTC. Its protein product is CASSQLMNNEQFF.